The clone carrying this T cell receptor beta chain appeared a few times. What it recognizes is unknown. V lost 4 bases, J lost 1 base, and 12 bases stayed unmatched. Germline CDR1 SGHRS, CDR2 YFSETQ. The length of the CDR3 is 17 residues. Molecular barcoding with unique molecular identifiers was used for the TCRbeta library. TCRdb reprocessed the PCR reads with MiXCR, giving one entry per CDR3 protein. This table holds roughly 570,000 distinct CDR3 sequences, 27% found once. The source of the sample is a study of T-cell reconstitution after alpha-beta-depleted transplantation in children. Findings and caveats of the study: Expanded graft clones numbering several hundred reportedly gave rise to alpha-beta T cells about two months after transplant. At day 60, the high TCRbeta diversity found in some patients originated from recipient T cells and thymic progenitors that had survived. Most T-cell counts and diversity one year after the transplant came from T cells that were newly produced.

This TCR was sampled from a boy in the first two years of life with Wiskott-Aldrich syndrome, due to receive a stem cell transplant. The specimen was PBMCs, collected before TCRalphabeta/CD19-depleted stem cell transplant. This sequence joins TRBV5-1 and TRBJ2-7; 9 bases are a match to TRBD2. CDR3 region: CASSPGGTSPISYEQYF. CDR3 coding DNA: TGCGCCAGCAGCCCTGGGGGGACTAGCCCTATTTCCTACGAGCAGTACTTC.